The clone carrying this T cell receptor (beta chain) was detected only a few times. As yet, its antigen is unknown. In the authors' methods: Out-of-frame sequences were removed, leaving about 2.2 million distinct TCRbeta sequences. Generated by immunoSEQ multiplex PCR, the TCRdb table keeps only in-frame clones and is missing some. That table furnishes V, J and clone size, whereas the DNA furnished D and trimming. The table has approximately 53,000 clones, 82% seen once. This specimen belongs to a study of memory CD4+ T cells and cytomegalovirus serostatus. The overall study: Donors were healthy Belgian adults, 8 to 10 CMV seropositive and 20 to 25 seronegative. Study results and caveats: The CMV-associated TCR signature appears largely within the CD4+ memory repertoire.

Per the germline V gene, CDR1 is MDHEN and CDR2 is SYDVKM. V was trimmed by 8 bases and J by 0 bases, leaving 11 bases between them. The CDR3 is made up of 14 amino acids. The sort gate was single viable CD3+CD4+CD8-CD45RO+ cells for memory CD4+ T cells. Positive selection with CD4 microbeads enriched total CD4+ T cells. The sample was memory CD4+ T cells from blood. The TCR sequence derives from an adult in good health and CMV-seronegative. This chain uses TRBV28 with TRBJ1-5, with a weak D call TRBD1 (6 bases). CDR3 loop: CASSKGGSNQPQHF. CDR3 DNA sequence: TGTGCCAGCTCGAAAGGGGGTAGCAATCAGCCCCAGCATTTT.